A selection of T cell receptor beta chains follows, all from one sample in a study of early T cells in non-severe SARS-CoV-2 infection. TCRdb passed the 5' RACE reads through MiXCR, listing each CDR3 protein once. The sample lists around 82,000 distinct CDR3 sequences, roughly 12% occurring once. The sequenced sample was whole blood. These receptor sequences come from an adult who was a healthcare worker with PCR-confirmed SARS-CoV-2 infection or an uninfected control (not recorded which). The CDR3 runs from the conserved cysteine through the conserved F or W. D genes are given only for firm matches. The size entry is marked missing in some rows and otherwise reads once, few, many or a size class.

j_gene | v_gene | abundance | d_gene | CDR3nt | CDR3aa
TRBJ2-4 | TRBV20-1 | few | - | TGCAGTGCCCAGGAAAGGAGACTAAACATTCAGTACTTC | CSAQERRLNIQYF
TRBJ2-2 | TRBV7-3 | - | - | TGTGCCAGCAGCCCTCTCAACACCGGGGAGCTGTTTTTT | CASSPLNTGELFF
TRBJ2-3 | TRBV5-1 | few | - | TGCGCCAGCAGCTTGGAGGCGTCAGATACGCAGTATTTT | CASSLEASDTQYF
TRBJ2-1 | TRBV7-9 | few | - | TGTGCCAGCAGCTTAGCGCCAGGGCACAATGAGCAGTTCTTC | CASSLAPGHNEQFF
TRBJ2-7 | TRBV2 | - | TRBD2 | TGTGCCAGCAGTGACTCAGTGGCCCTAGCGGAAACCTACGAGCAGTACTTC | CASSDSVALAETYEQYF
TRBJ2-7 | TRBV6-2/TRBV6-3 | many | TRBD2 | TGTGCCAGCAGTTACGGTGGGACTACCGTGTACGAGCAGTACTTC | CASSYGGTTVYEQYF
TRBJ2-1 | TRBV6-5 | - | TRBD2 | TGTGCCAGCAGTTACGGTAGCGGGAGTCCCCCCTTGAATGAGCAGTTCTTC | CASSYGSGSPPLNEQFF
TRBJ2-7 | TRBV6-5 | many | TRBD2 | TGTGCCAGCAGTCGGGGGACTAGCGGTATATACGAGCAGTACTTC | CASSRGTSGIYEQYF
TRBJ2-1 | TRBV3-1 | many | TRBD2 | TGTGCCAGCAGCTCAAGACGAAGCGGGGGGGACTACAATGAGCAGTTCTTC | CASSSRRSGGDYNEQFF
TRBJ1-1 | TRBV20-1 | few | TRBD1 | TGCAGTGCTAGTGACAGGGGGCCAACTGAAGCTTTCTTT | CSASDRGPTEAFF
TRBJ2-1 | TRBV5-6 | few | - | TGTGCCAGCAGCTTGGACGAGGTTTACTACAATGAGCAGTTCTTC | CASSLDEVYYNEQFF
TRBJ2-7 | TRBV27 | - | - | TGTGCCAGCAGTTTAGTGGGTGGGTACGAGCAGTACTTC | CASSLVGGYEQYF
TRBJ2-6 | TRBV7-8 | - | - | TGTGCCAGCAGCTTCGGCAGGGAACCGTACTCTGGGGCCAACGTCCTGACTTTC | CASSFGREPYSGANVLTF
TRBJ2-7 | TRBV28 | few | - | TGTGCCAGCAATCCCGGGTCGGCGGAAACCTACGAGCAGTACTTC | CASNPGSAETYEQYF
TRBJ2-3 | TRBV19 | few | - | TGTGCCACCAGAGGAGATACGCAGTATTTT | CATRGDTQYF
TRBJ2-3 | TRBV20-1 | many | TRBD2 | TGCAGTGCTAGCATTCTTAGCGGGAGGCTCACAGATACGCAGTATTTT | CSASILSGRLTDTQYF
TRBJ1-2 | TRBV5-5 | few | TRBD1 | TGTGCCAGCAGCTTGGGAGACAGGGCGAACTATGGCTACACCTTC | CASSLGDRANYGYTF
TRBJ2-5 | TRBV28 | few | TRBD1 | TGTGCCAGCAGTACCCGACAGGGGGAAGAGACCCAGTACTTC | CASSTRQGEETQYF
TRBJ2-1 | TRBV7-9 | many | TRBD2 | TGTGCCAGCAGCTTAGCCCTAGCGGGAGCCTACAATGAGCAGTTCTTC | CASSLALAGAYNEQFF
TRBJ2-7 | TRBV7-2 | - | TRBD2 | TGTGCCAGCAGCCCCCGGACTAGCGGATTTTATTACGAGCAGTACTTC | CASSPRTSGFYYEQYF
TRBJ2-1 | TRBV19 | - | - | TGTGCCAGTAGTATAGCAGTAAATGAGCAGTTCTTC | CASSIAVNEQFF
TRBJ2-7 | TRBV5-4 | - | TRBD2 | TGTGCCAGCAGCCGTAGCGGGTACGAGCAGTACTTC | CASSRSGYEQYF
TRBJ2-1 | TRBV27 | many | - | TGTGCCACCGCGGAAAGGGCCCCCCACAATGAGCAGTTCTTC | CATAERAPHNEQFF
TRBJ1-4 | TRBV5-5 | few | - | TGTGCCAGCAGCTCGACAGTGAATGAAAAACTGTTTTTT | CASSSTVNEKLFF
TRBJ2-1 | TRBV29-1 | many | TRBD2 | TGCAGCGTTCGGACTAGCGGGGGTAGCTCCTACAATGAGCAGTTCTTC | CSVRTSGGSSYNEQFF
TRBJ2-7 | TRBV7-2 | many | - | TGTGCCAGCAGCTCCATCCGGGACGGGTACGAGCAGTACTTC | CASSSIRDGYEQYF
TRBJ2-1 | TRBV7-2 | - | - | TGTGCCAGCAGCCCGCGACTAGTTTCCGGTGAGCAGTTCTTC | CASSPRLVSGEQFF
TRBJ2-3 | TRBV9 | - | - | TGTGCCAGCAGCGTAGTGGGGGGCACAGATACGCAGTATTTT | CASSVVGGTDTQYF
TRBJ2-5 | TRBV28 | - | - | TGTGCCAGCACCTCAAGCGGTCAAGAGACCCAGTACTTC | CASTSSGQETQYF
TRBJ2-2 | TRBV11-3 | - | - | TGTGCCAGCAGCGCAGCGGAAAGCGCGAACACCGGGGAGCTGTTTTTT | CASSAAESANTGELFF
TRBJ1-1 | TRBV28 | few | - | TGTGCCAGCAGTTTATCGGTCAGGGAAGCTTTCTTT | CASSLSVREAFF
TRBJ1-5 | TRBV4-1 | many | - | TGCGCCAGCAGCCAAGATTCAGGGACGGGTTTGGTGGCCCAGCATTTT | CASSQDSGTGLVAQHF
TRBJ1-2 | TRBV24-1 | - | - | TGTGCCACCAGTGAGAGAGGGGGGCCCAGGGATGGCTACACCTTC | CATSERGGPRDGYTF